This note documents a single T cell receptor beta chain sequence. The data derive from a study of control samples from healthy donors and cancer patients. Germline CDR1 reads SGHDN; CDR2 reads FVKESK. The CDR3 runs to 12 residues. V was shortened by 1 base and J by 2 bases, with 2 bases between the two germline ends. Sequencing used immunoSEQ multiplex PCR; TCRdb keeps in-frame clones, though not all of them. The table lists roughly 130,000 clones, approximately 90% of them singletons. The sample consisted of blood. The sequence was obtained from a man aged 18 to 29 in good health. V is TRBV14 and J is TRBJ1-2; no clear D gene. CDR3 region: CASSQGNYGYTF. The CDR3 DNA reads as TGTGCCAGCAGCCAAGGGAACTATGGCTACACCTTC.